This is a list of T cell receptor beta chains from one sample in a study of blood T cell repertoires in COVID-19. Assay used: immunoSEQ multiplex PCR; TCRdb lists only in-frame clones, some missing. The sample has around 200,000 clones, around 80% seen once; the top ten hold around 6%. The sample was peripheral blood. All receptors derive from an older woman with acute or convalescent COVID-19. Each CDR3 is given with its conserved first and last residue. The D gene is left open where the match is weak. Not every row has a clone size; where given, it reads once, few, many or a size class.

cdr3_nt cdr3_aa v_call d_call clone_size j_call
TGTGCCAGCAGCTTGGTTCTGAGTAATTCACCCCTCCACTTT CASSLVLSNSPLHF TRBV5-6 - once TRBJ1-6
TGTGCCATCAGTGGGACACTGAACACTGAAGCTTTCTTT CAISGTLNTEAFF TRBV10-3 - - TRBJ1-1
TGTGCCAGTAGAGGGACAGACCAAGAGACCCAGTACTTC CASRGTDQETQYF TRBV19 TRBD1 - TRBJ2-5
TGTGCCAGCAGCTTAGGGGGGGACTACGAGCAGTACTTC CASSLGGDYEQYF TRBV7-9 - - TRBJ2-7
TGTGCCAGCAGCTTGCCGGGAGCGGGCGAGCAGTACTTC CASSLPGAGEQYF TRBV5-4 - - TRBJ2-7
TGTGCCAGCAGCAAGGGGTTATCCCCGCCCTCCAATGAGCAGTTCTTC CASSKGLSPPSNEQFF TRBV11-3 - - TRBJ2-1
TGTGCCAGCAGTTTAAGACAAGTAAACACCATATATTTT CASSLRQVNTIYF TRBV28 - - TRBJ1-3
TGCAGCGTTGAAGACACCCACCGTGGCGGAAACACCATATATTTT CSVEDTHRGGNTIYF TRBV29-1 - - TRBJ1-3
TGTGCCAGCAGTCCCACTAGCGGGAGGATTCTCTACGAGCAGTACTTC CASSPTSGRILYEQYF TRBV2 TRBD2 - TRBJ2-7
TGTGCCAGCAGCCCCGGGACTAGTCTGACCGAGCAGTACTTC CASSPGTSLTEQYF TRBV5-4 TRBD2 - TRBJ2-7
TGTGCCAGCAGTGGGGACAGGGCCCTATTAAATCAGCCCCAGCATTTT CASSGDRALLNQPQHF TRBV2 TRBD1 once TRBJ1-5
TGTGCCAGTAGTAGGACTAGCGGGACTTCGTACGAGCAGTACTTC CASSRTSGTSYEQYF TRBV19 TRBD2 - TRBJ2-7
TGTGCCAGCAGCTTATACGGGAGGGGTCAAGAGACCCAGTACTTC CASSLYGRGQETQYF TRBV7-8 TRBD2 few TRBJ2-5
TGTGCCAGCAGTTTGGGAGGACCGGAGCAGCCCCAGCATTTT CASSLGGPEQPQHF TRBV27 - - TRBJ1-5
TGTGCCAGTAGCAACCCCCGGGTGAGAGACTATGGCTACACCTTC CASSNPRVRDYGYTF TRBV19 - - TRBJ1-2
TGTGCCAGCAGCCCTTCCCGGAACTATGGCTACACCTTC CASSPSRNYGYTF TRBV5-5 - - TRBJ1-2
TGTGCCAGCAGCGCTTTGGGACTGTCCTACGAGCAGTACTTC CASSALGLSYEQYF TRBV2 - - TRBJ2-7
TGTGCCAGCAGAGACCCCTGGAGAGTTCTCTATGGCTACACCTTC CASRDPWRVLYGYTF TRBV28 - - TRBJ1-2
TGTGCCAGAAGCCACCCCAGGGGCCGGGGATCACCCCTCCACTTT CARSHPRGRGSPLHF TRBV5-3 - - TRBJ1-6
TGTGCCAGCAGCCCCATGGGACAAACCCAAGAGACCCAGTACTTC CASSPMGQTQETQYF TRBV7-2 - - TRBJ2-5
TGTGCCTGGAGTATGCAGGGAAAGGGCAACACTGAAGCTTTCTTT CAWSMQGKGNTEAFF TRBV30 - - TRBJ1-1
TGTGCCAGCTCACCACCGCAAAGACTAGCGGGAGGACGCACAGATACGCAGTATTTT CASSPPQRLAGGRTDTQYF TRBV18 TRBD2 - TRBJ2-3
TGTGCCAGCGGCCCCGCGGGCTCCTACAATGAGCAGTTCTTC CASGPAGSYNEQFF TRBV5-5 - once TRBJ2-1
TGTGCCAGCAGCTCGGGGACAGGTTCCCCCTACGAGCAGTACTTC CASSSGTGSPYEQYF TRBV7-3 TRBD1 - TRBJ2-7
TGTGCCAGCAGCGTAGGACTAGCGAGTTCCTACGAGCAGTACTTC CASSVGLASSYEQYF TRBV9 TRBD2 few TRBJ2-7
TGTGCCAGCAGCTTTGGCCCACCGGAGACCCAGTACTTC CASSFGPPETQYF TRBV5-4 - - TRBJ2-5
TGTGCCAGCAGCCGGAGGGGCGAAATCGACAATGAGCAGTTCTTC CASSRRGEIDNEQFF TRBV14 - - TRBJ2-1
TGTGCCAGCAGTTTGATATATAGGGGGACAGATAATTCACCCCTCCACTTT CASSLIYRGTDNSPLHF TRBV27 TRBD1 - TRBJ1-6
TGCAGCGCCGCCGGGAGATTGACGGATACGCAGTATTTT CSAAGRLTDTQYF TRBV29-1 - once TRBJ2-3
TGTGCCAGCTCAACCCGACTAGGGGAGACCCAGTACTTC CASSTRLGETQYF TRBV18 - - TRBJ2-5
TGTGCCAGCAGTTACAGGGGAAATCAGCCCCAGCATTTT CASSYRGNQPQHF TRBV6-6 - - TRBJ1-5
TGTGCCAGCAGTTCTCCGGGACTAGTTAACAATGAGCAGTTCTTC CASSSPGLVNNEQFF TRBV28 TRBD2 - TRBJ2-1